This T cell receptor beta chain was observed in a study of identifying expanded T cells in peripheral blood (dated by TCRdb to between 2017 and 2020). About the full investigation: Technical replicates were generated by sequencing separate aliquots of the same genomic DNA pool, with four replicates compared pairwise. The investigation overall reported the following: It was expected by the authors that biological variance in healthy repertoires might increase further over much longer intervals, such as months to years. The binomial model flagged approximately 1.3 differentially abundant clones between technical replicates but 15 to 17 over around 2 weeks and 19 over approximately 4 weeks. For all healthy donors, the variance in clone template counts between approximately two-week samples rose significantly as total template count increased. Both the number of clones called differentially abundant and the false-positive rate were significantly reduced by the beta-binomial model across all healthy-donor time intervals.

TCRbeta CDR3 regions were profiled with the immunoSEQ Assay using bias-controlled multiplex PCR amplification of genomic DNA. On the authors' methods: To quantify the absolute abundance of each unique TCRbeta CDR3 region, the sequences were collapsed and filtered. Two models were used to test differential abundance: a binomial model (Fisher-equivalent) and a beta-binomial model that adds time-dependent variance fitted from healthy donors. Any clone with fewer than 5 combined templates was excluded, and a clone was called differentially abundant if its Benjamini-Hochberg FDR was below 0.01. Using the form v = (b*log(k)+a)^2, the beta-binomial variance was modeled as a function of the total template count across the two samples. As stored in TCRdb, this immuneACCESS dataset retains in-frame rearrangements with V and J assigned. A fraction of the clones does not appear; measured against another copy, unresolved V genes explain less than half of the discrepancy, and the remainder lacks a known reason. V, J and clone size are those of that table, while D and trimming were read from the DNA. Present in this sample are 81,000 or so clones, over 80% of which were seen just once. Around 20% of the sample comes from the top ten.

No immune events such as infections were documented for the healthy donors during the collection period. Blood repertoires from healthy donors were used as a training cohort for calibrating time-dependent variance in a beta-binomial model of differential abundance of T-cell clones. The training cohort comprised ten or so healthy donors, 3 female and 7 male. On average the donors were approximately 42 years old, and their ages spanned about 29 to 65 years. Obtained from a commercial supplier, whole blood was collected from each healthy donor at three time points set about two weeks apart. For immunosequencing, genomic DNA was extracted from unsorted whole blood. The CDR3 has 14 amino acids, counting the end cysteine and phenylalanine. The DNA shown is the 42-base CDR3, in frame from base 1. The germline V gene (reference sequence) provides CDR1 LNHDA and CDR2 SQIVND. Germline trimming: 7 bases from V, 6 bases from J; junction bases outside gene matches: 8.

On this clone: What antigen it recognizes has not been identified. No qualities accompany the bases; no much larger clone lies one base away.

Sequenced: blood. The chain links TRBV19 with TRBJ2-1, and TRBD1 aligns with 8 junction nucleotides. The sequence came from a person aged 18-70 years in good health. The nucleotide sequence reads TGTGCCAGTACCTCAGGGGGCGGCGTCAATGAGCAGTTCTTC. Its translation reads: CASTSGGGVNEQFF.